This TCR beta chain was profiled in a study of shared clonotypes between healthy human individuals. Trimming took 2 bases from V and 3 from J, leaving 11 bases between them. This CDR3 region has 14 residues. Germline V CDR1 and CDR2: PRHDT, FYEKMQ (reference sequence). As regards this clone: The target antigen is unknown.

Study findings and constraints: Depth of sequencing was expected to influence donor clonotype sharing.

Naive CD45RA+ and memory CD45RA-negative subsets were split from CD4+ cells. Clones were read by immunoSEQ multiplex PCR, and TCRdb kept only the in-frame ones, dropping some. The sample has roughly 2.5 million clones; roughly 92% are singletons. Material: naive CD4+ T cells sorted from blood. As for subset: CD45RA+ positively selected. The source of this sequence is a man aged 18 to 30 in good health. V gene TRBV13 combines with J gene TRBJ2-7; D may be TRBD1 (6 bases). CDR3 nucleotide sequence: TGTGCCAGCAGCTTACCGGGACACCACTACGAGCAGTACTTC. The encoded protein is CASSLPGHHYEQYF.